The entry below describes one T cell receptor beta chain. Its recognized antigen is unknown. One junction end disagrees with the germline gene, perhaps due to a read error. This record belongs to a study of shared clonotypes between healthy human individuals (dated by TCRdb to the early 2020s). In terms of the full investigation: Two women and three men aged 18 to 49 years were included in the cohort. Per donor, three plates each were used for CD4 naive and CD4 memory, two for CD8 naive, and one for CD8 memory. Blood TCR repertoires of a handful of healthy adults were deeply sequenced to estimate repertoire size and the extent of clonotype sharing between individuals. Libraries were prepared and TCR repertoires were sequenced by different laboratories using diverse techniques, in order to increase sequencing depth and limit assay-specific biases. Per donor, leukapheresis produced somewhere between about 0.94 and 8.9 billion PBMCs. General conclusions and limits of the study: Compared with non-shared clonotypes, clonotypes shared by all four sorted-subset donors had higher generation probabilities. Because the study included a small number of donors, the genetic and exposure-history diversity represented was limited. Across a handful of donors, around 5% of naive CD4, roughly 3.5% of naive CD8, 2.3% of memory CD4, and 0.4% of memory CD8 clonotypes were shared. Naive subsets generally had larger estimated clonotype richness than memory subsets did. Pairwise subsampling indicated that sequencing depth was expected to affect the degree of clonotype sharing among donors. Rarefaction of sorted-subset datasets indicated incomplete sequencing despite the large sequencing depth. Only blood was sampled, and tissue TCR repertoires likely differ from those in blood.

Using the deep immunoSEQ assay, multiplex PCR amplified TCR CDR3 regions from genomic DNA. Extracted genomic DNA from each cell subset was distributed evenly across all wells of several immunoSEQ 96-well plates, and each plate was treated as a replicate. For sorted subsets, about 0.2 ug genomic DNA, equal to about 30,000 T cell genomes, was loaded into each replicate PCR. The purified libraries were quantified using a Qubit 3.0 fluorometer, sized with a Bioanalyzer 2100, and then quantified again using the KAPA Library Quantification kit. A separate single-read 150-cycle Illumina NextSeq 550 flow cell was used to sequence each immunoSEQ 96-well plate. Per the source publication's procedure: Because the immunoSEQ output included only junctional sequences and no quality scores, the filtering could not be the same as the filtering used for full-length reads. To assign V/J genes and CDR3, sequences were annotated using PyIR, a Python wrapper for IgBLAST v1.9, with IMGT germline references. Reads were removed for weak V/J assignments (E-value above 1e-6), missing CDR3, stop codons, out-of-frame junctions, or ambiguous translated residues. A V3J clonotype was defined by an identical inferred V gene, J gene, and CDR3 amino acid sequence. The percentage overlap between two repertoires was calculated by dividing the number of shared unique clonotypes by the size of the smaller repertoire. Richness of each repertoire was evaluated using RTK rarefaction, the Chao1 estimator, and Recon v2.1 estimates of unobserved clonotypes. For all TCRbeta clonotypes obtained by the gDNA method from several donors, generation probabilities were computed with OLGA. In TCRdb, the immuneACCESS table is reduced to in-frame sequences with V and J assigned. These tables do not hold every clone; where another copy was compared, an unresolved V gene accounts for under half, and the others remain unexplained. That table is the source of V, J and clone size, and D and trimming were worked out from the DNA. This sample lists some 2.3 million clones; just over 90% were detected once. 0.39% of the sample rests with the top ten.

The donors were healthy, HIV-negative adults with no recently reported acute infections or vaccinations. Only Caucasian adults living in Nashville, Tennessee, USA were represented among the donors. CD4+ T cells were enriched by magnetic negative selection, after which naive cells were positively selected on CD45RA and the negative fraction was taken as the memory subset. After blood collection by leukapheresis, PBMCs were isolated using Ficoll-Histopaque density gradient centrifugation and then cryopreserved in the vapor phase of liquid nitrogen. Analytical flow cytometry was used to check the purity and quantity of every magnetically sorted T cell population. Genomic DNA was isolated from each sorted fraction and quantified by UV absorbance on a Nanodrop 2000c. According to the germline V gene, CDR1 reads SGHTA and CDR2 reads FQGNSA. The cysteine opens and the phenylalanine closes a CDR3 of 15 amino acids. Left in the record is the CDR3 DNA by itself, 45 bases read in frame from the first base.

The sample comprised naive CD4+ T cells from PBMCs. This specimen's cell subset or site label, interpreted: CD45RA+ positively selected. This TCR was recovered from a young man in good health. Some clones in this sample may be carry-over from other donors' samples. The sequence joins TRBV7-2 to TRBJ2-1; 8 central nucleotides agree with TRBD1. The bases are TGTGCCAGCAGCTTAGCGATCTCTAGGACAGGGTTCATCCTCTTC. Translation gives CASSLAISRTGFILF.